These 28 T cell receptor beta chains were all obtained from the same sample, sequenced in a study of CD8 T cells in ankylosing spondylitis (dated by TCRdb to the late 2010s). The library was prepared using 5' RACE. Sequencing took place on an Illumina HiSeq 2500. The public reads were quality trimmed at Q25 with fastp and then assembled into clones with MiXCR by TCRdb, keeping productive beta chains. Here each entry gathers all rows of one CDR3 protein and keeps the most common genes and DNA. The sample data list approximately 250,000 distinct CDR3 sequences, and more than 20% of these were observed just once. The top ten clones comprise roughly 0.67% of the sample. Sequenced sample: blood, either unsorted or a sorted T cell fraction (not recorded which). These receptors all stem from a male donor with ankylosing spondylitis or in good health (not recorded which).

The sample holds a few counts of this clonotype. CDR3 amino acids: CASSLGSGGAMDEQFF. The CDR3 DNA reads as TGTGCCAGCAGCTTAGGTAGCGGGGGGGCCATGGATGAGCAGTTCTTC. The chain combines TRBV7-2 with TRBJ2-1; 11 positions agree with TRBD2. Trimming took 1 base from V and 8 from J; bases not matched to a gene: 7. The CDR3 extends over 16 amino acids. Germline V CDR1 and CDR2: SGHTA, FQGNSA. Supplemented by reference TRBV7-2 and TRBJ2-1, the full variable domain reads GAGVSQSPSNKVTEKGKDVELRCDPISGHTALYWYRQSLGQGLEFLIYFQGNSAPDKSGLPSDRFSAERTGGSVSTLTIQRTQQEDSAVYLCASSLGSGGAMDEQFFGPGTRLTVL.

The chain is built from TRBV12-3 or TRBV12-4 and TRBJ2-7; 9 bases are a match to TRBD1. The CDR3 sequence is 15 residues long. V lost 1 base, J lost 8 bases, and 9 bases stayed unmatched. Written as DNA, the CDR3 is TGTGCCAGCAGTTTAGTGTCCGGGGACAGGGTAAAGCAGTACTTC. Its protein product is CASSLVSGDRVKQYF.

This clonotype has more than one count but fewer than ten. CDR3 sequence (DNA): TGTGCCAGCAAGGGGACCGGGGCCAACGTCCTGACTTTC. This encodes CASKGTGANVLTF. The chain recombines TRBV12-3 or TRBV12-4 with TRBJ2-6; D may match TRBD1 or TRBD2 (5 bases each). With 7 bases removed from V and 4 bases from J, the gap between germline ends came to 8 bases. This CDR3 is 13 amino acids long.

The J gene is TRBJ2-1, the V gene TRBV20-1, with D unclear. Germline V gives CDR1 DFQATT, CDR2 SNEGSKA (reference sequence). The CDR3 spans 15 residues. The CDR3 DNA sequence: TGCAGCCCGAAAGACCCTAGAACATCCTACAATGAGCAGTTCTTC. Its protein is CSPKDPRTSYNEQFF.

The chain uses TRBV5-1 and TRBJ2-1; no clear D gene. Germline V gene sequence: CDR1 SGHRS, CDR2 YFSETQ. Trimming left V 2 bases short and J 0 bases short, with 6 bases between. The CDR3 runs to 14 residues. The CDR3 sequence: CASSFSSSYNEQFF. The DNA for the CDR3 is TGCGCCAGCAGCTTTTCGAGCTCCTACAATGAGCAGTTCTTC. Combining the CDR3 with reference TRBV5-1 and TRBJ2-1 gives the whole variable domain KAGVTQTPRYLIKTRGQQVTLSCSPISGHRSVSWYQQTPGQGLQFLFEYFSETQRNKGNFPGRFSGRQFSNSRSEMNVSTLELGDSALYLCASSFSSSYNEQFFGPGTRLTVL.

This clonotype was recorded at least ten times. This chain connects TRBV18 to TRBJ2-7, with a possible D match to TRBD1 (6 bases). Germline CDR1 KGHSH, CDR2 LQKENI. The CDR3 runs 13 residues. Between the trimmed V and J ends, which lost 2 bases and 3 bases, there was a span of 8 bases. The CDR3 here is CASSPGQHYEQYF. The CDR3 coding sequence is TGTGCCAGCTCACCAGGACAGCACTACGAGCAGTACTTC.

A few counts support this clonotype. The chain employs TRBV20-1 and TRBJ1-4; D gene uncertain. CDR1 DFQATT and CDR2 SNEGSKA come from the germline V gene (reference sequence). This CDR3 has 16 amino acids. The V end lost 1 base, the J end lost 4 bases, and 16 bases lay between the germline ends. The CDR3 DNA follows: TGCAGTGCTAGAGGTCGGACCAGCCAGGTTAATGAAAAACTGTTTTTT. Translating gives CSARGRTSQVNEKLFF.

At least ten counts were recorded for this clonotype. This sequence joins TRBV2 and TRBJ2-5; D is possibly TRBD1 (6 bases). V dropped 8 bases and J dropped 4 bases, with 20 bases sitting between them. There are 15 residues in the CDR3. Germline assignment: CDR1 SNHLY and CDR2 FYNNEI. CDR3 nucleotide sequence: TGTGCCAGCGTCAGGGGATGGTTGCGTTTAGAGACCCAGTACTTC. Translating gives CASVRGWLRLETQYF.

This clonotype was detected many times. V usage is TRBV10-3 and J usage is TRBJ2-7, with 10 bases lining up with TRBD2. Germline V gene data show CDR1 as ENHRY and CDR2 as SYGVKD. V dropped 6 bases and J dropped 4; count of bases not matched to a gene: 6. The CDR3 is 14 amino acids. The CDR3 nucleotides are TGTGCCATCAGCCGGACTAGCGGCGTGTACGAGCAGTACTTC. Protein: CAISRTSGVYEQYF.

This chain joins TRBV20-1 and TRBJ2-5; no clear D. Trimming shortened V by 3 bases and J by 3 bases, and 20 bases separated the two germline ends. CDR3 length: 16 residues. Germline CDR1 reads DFQATT; CDR2 reads SNEGSKA (reference sequence). CDR3 sequence reads: CSARAGFPPSKETQYF. Written as DNA, the CDR3 is TGCAGTGCTAGGGCCGGGTTCCCCCCCTCGAAAGAGACCCAGTACTTC.

This sequence joins TRBV24-1 and TRBJ2-3; 10 bases fit TRBD2. The CDR3 length is 16 residues. The germline gives CDR1 KGHDR, CDR2 SFDVKD. The trim removed 1 base at V and 1 base at J, leaving 1 base unmatched. This CDR3 reads CATSDLAGGGTDTQYF. DNA for the CDR3: TGTGCCACCAGTGATTTAGCGGGGGGGGGCACAGATACGCAGTATTTT.

This clonotype was seen a handful of times. The V and J genes are TRBV6-1 and TRBJ2-2; 8 positions agree with TRBD1. Germline lookup yields CDR1 MNHNS and CDR2 SASEGT. This CDR3 spans 14 amino acids. Trimming at V came to 8 bases and at J to 5 bases, leaving 7 bases not matched to a gene. In nucleotides, the CDR3 is TGTGCCAGCTCGGACAGGGTACGAACCGGGGAGCTGTTTTTT. Translating gives CASSDRVRTGELFF.

This clonotype was observed many times. The chain carries TRBV12-3 or TRBV12-4 and TRBJ2-1; 7 bases align to TRBD2. This CDR3 comprises 11 residues. J gave up 12 bases and V 2 bases, and 1 base lay outside the gene matches. Here the CDR3 DNA reads TGTGCCAGCAGTTTAAGGGAGGGGCAGTTCTTC. Translated, it gives CASSLREGQFF.

Comments on this clonotype: Possible read error: a much larger clone is one base away. This rearrangement joins TRBV10-3 to TRBJ2-4, with a tentative D call TRBD2 (5 bases). The CDR3 is made up of 15 amino acids. CDR1 ENHRY and CDR2 SYGVKD come from the germline V gene. This chain's CDR3 is CAISDRSLAKNIQNF. The CDR3 DNA sequence: TGTGCCATCAGTGACAGATCCCTAGCCAAAAACATTCAGAACTTC.

This clonotype was counted only a few times. V gene TRBV12-3 or TRBV12-4 combines with J gene TRBJ1-1; possible D gene TRBD1, 5 bases. The ends were cut back, 1 base at V and 4 bases at J, with 13 bases in the middle. The CDR3 is 15 residues long. The CDR3 DNA follows: TGTGCCAGCAGTTTAGTGCAGGGAGGCTCCACTGAAGCTTTCTTT. This translates into CASSLVQGGSTEAFF.

This clonotype came up once. V and J are TRBV4-1 and TRBJ2-1; 8 positions agree with TRBD2. The V and J ends lost 7 bases and 6 bases, in that order; junction bases with no gene match: 11. The CDR3 is 15 amino acids. In germline, CDR1 is MGHRA, CDR2 YSYEKL. CDR3 sequence reads: CASKRGGTVGNEQFF. The CDR3 region has the DNA TGCGCCAGCAAACGCGGGGGGACCGTTGGCAATGAGCAGTTCTTC.

The chain combines TRBV7-2 with TRBJ2-1, with D perhaps TRBD1 or TRBD2 (5 bases each). V shed 1 base and J shed 1 base, with 8 bases lying between them. The germline CDR1 and CDR2 sequences are SGHTA and FQGNSA. This CDR3 has 15 amino acids. The CDR3 DNA reads as TGTGCCAGCAGCTTAGGGTGGGGGTCCTACAATGAGCAGTTCTTC. The encoded protein is CASSLGWGSYNEQFF. The variable domain in full, with the rest retrieved from reference TRBV7-2 and TRBJ2-1, is GAGVSQSPSNKVTEKGKDVELRCDPISGHTALYWYRQSLGQGLEFLIYFQGNSAPDKSGLPSDRFSAERTGGSVSTLTIQRTQQEDSAVYLCASSLGWGSYNEQFFGPGTRLTVL.

This clonotype was picked up many times. The chain links TRBV12-3 or TRBV12-4 to TRBJ2-2, with a tentative D call TRBD1 (6 bases). The V gene lost 7 bases and the J gene lost 1 base, with 13 bases spanning the gap. This CDR3 comprises 15 residues. CDR3 sequence: CASIRTDLNTGELFF. In DNA form, the CDR3 reads TGTGCCAGCATCAGGACAGACCTGAACACCGGGGAGCTGTTTTTT.

This chain uses TRBV2 with TRBJ1-6, with D tentatively TRBD1 (5 bases). V was cut by 6 bases and J by 6 bases, with 9 bases left in between. The CDR3 sequence is 13 residues long. Germline CDR1 and CDR2: SNHLY and FYNNEI. The CDR3, as DNA: TGTGCCAGCAGAGGGGAAGGTAATTCACCCCTCCACTTT. It yields the protein CASRGEGNSPLHF.

The rearrangement joins TRBV10-3 to TRBJ1-2, with 10 bases identical to TRBD1. Per germline, CDR1 ENHRY and CDR2 SYGVKD. Losses at the gene ends were 11 bases for V and 3 bases for J; bases not matched to a gene: 6. This CDR3 has 13 residues. The CDR3 bases are TGTGCCGTAGGACAGGGGGAGGACTATGGCTACACCTTC. Encoded protein: CAVGQGEDYGYTF.

The chain couples TRBV20-1 to TRBJ2-5, with D uncertain. The CDR3 covers 13 residues. Germline V gives CDR1 DFQATT, CDR2 SNEGSKA (reference sequence). Trimming stripped 0 bases from V and 5 bases from J, with 10 bases between. DNA for the CDR3: TGCAGTGCTAGAGATTCTCAGAAGGAGACCCAGTACTTC. Encoded protein: CSARDSQKETQYF.

A few counts support this clonotype. The V gene is TRBV29-1, the J gene TRBJ2-2; D is tentatively TRBD1 or TRBD2 (6 bases each). V was pared by 0 bases and J by 4 bases, with 12 bases between. This CDR3 is 15 amino acids long. Germline V gene sequence: CDR1 SQVTM, CDR2 ANQGSEA. CDR3 sequence reads: CSVEDRGAVTGELFF. The DNA of the CDR3 is TGCAGCGTTGAAGATAGGGGGGCGGTCACCGGGGAGCTGTTTTTT.

This clonotype was observed at least ten times. The rearrangement links TRBV6-5 to TRBJ2-2; D uncertain. Trimming pared 7 bases from V and 3 bases from J, leaving 12 bases between. CDR3 size: 14 residues. Germline V gene data show CDR1 as MNHEY and CDR2 as SVGAGI. CDR3 sequence (DNA): TGTGCCAGCATTTTTACGGCCGACACCGGGGAGCTGTTTTTT. It codes for CASIFTADTGELFF.

This chain joins TRBV4-1 and TRBJ2-3, with unresolved D. The CDR3 sequence is 13 residues long. V was clipped by 3 bases and J by 3 bases, with 7 bases between them. Germline lookup yields CDR1 MGHRA and CDR2 YSYEKL. CDR3 DNA sequence: TGCGCCAGCAGCCATCCTAAGACAGATACGCAGTATTTT. As protein: CASSHPKTDTQYF.

The rearrangement uses TRBV28 and TRBJ1-1; D is undetermined. V was pared by 2 bases and J by 4 bases, with 5 bases between. The germline gives CDR1 MDHEN, CDR2 SYDVKM. The CDR3 contains 12 residues. The CDR3 loop reads CASSLITTEAFF. The DNA for the CDR3 is TGTGCCAGCAGTTTAATTACCACTGAAGCTTTCTTT.

The sample holds many counts of this clonotype. The rearrangement uses TRBV4-1 and TRBJ1-1; D is ambiguous. The CDR3 consists of 14 residues. The germline V and J ends were trimmed by 1 base and 0 bases, with 6 bases remaining between them. The V gene's germline CDR1 is MGHRA and CDR2 YSYEKL. The CDR3 sequence: CASSQVRMNTEAFF. In DNA, the CDR3 is TGCGCCAGCAGCCAAGTTAGGATGAACACTGAAGCTTTCTTT.

This clonotype is a singleton in its sample. The CDR3 loop reads CASSFEGAYNEQFF. Here the CDR3 DNA reads TGTGCCAGCAGCTTCGAAGGTGCCTACAATGAGCAGTTCTTC. The J gene is TRBJ2-1, the V gene TRBV7-3, with no clear D. Trimming stripped 3 bases from V and 2 bases from J, with 8 bases between. The CDR3 loop spans 14 amino acids. Germline CDR1 and CDR2: SGHTA and FQGTGA. Full variable domain (missing parts from reference TRBV7-3 and TRBJ2-1): GAGVSQTPSNKVTEKGKYVELRCDPISGHTALYWYRQSLGQGPEFLIYFQGTGAADDSGLPNDRFFAVRPEGSVSTLKIQRTERGDSAVYLCASSFEGAYNEQFFGPGTRLTVL.

This clonotype appeared many times. The CDR3 DNA reads TGCAGTGCGGCGGGATCACTCCAAAACACCGGGGAGCTGTTTTTT. It is translated as CSAAGSLQNTGELFF. This chain joins TRBV20-1 and TRBJ2-2; the D gene is possibly TRBD2 (6 bases). This CDR3 has 15 residues. The germline V and J ends were trimmed by 6 bases and 2 bases, with 16 bases remaining between them. Germline CDR1 reads DFQATT; CDR2 reads SNEGSKA (reference sequence).